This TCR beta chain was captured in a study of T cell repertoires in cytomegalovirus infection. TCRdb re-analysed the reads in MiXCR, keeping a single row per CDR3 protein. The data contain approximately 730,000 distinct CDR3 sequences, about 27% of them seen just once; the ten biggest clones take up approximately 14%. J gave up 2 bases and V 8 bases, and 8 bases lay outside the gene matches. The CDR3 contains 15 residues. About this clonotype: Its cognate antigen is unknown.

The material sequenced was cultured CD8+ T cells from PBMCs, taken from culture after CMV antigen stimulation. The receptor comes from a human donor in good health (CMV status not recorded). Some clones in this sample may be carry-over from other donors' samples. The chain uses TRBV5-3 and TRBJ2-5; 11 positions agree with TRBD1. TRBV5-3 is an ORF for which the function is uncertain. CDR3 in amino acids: CASNNRDRGQETQYF. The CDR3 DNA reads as TGTGCCAGCAACAACCGGGACAGGGGGCAAGAGACCCAGTACTTC.